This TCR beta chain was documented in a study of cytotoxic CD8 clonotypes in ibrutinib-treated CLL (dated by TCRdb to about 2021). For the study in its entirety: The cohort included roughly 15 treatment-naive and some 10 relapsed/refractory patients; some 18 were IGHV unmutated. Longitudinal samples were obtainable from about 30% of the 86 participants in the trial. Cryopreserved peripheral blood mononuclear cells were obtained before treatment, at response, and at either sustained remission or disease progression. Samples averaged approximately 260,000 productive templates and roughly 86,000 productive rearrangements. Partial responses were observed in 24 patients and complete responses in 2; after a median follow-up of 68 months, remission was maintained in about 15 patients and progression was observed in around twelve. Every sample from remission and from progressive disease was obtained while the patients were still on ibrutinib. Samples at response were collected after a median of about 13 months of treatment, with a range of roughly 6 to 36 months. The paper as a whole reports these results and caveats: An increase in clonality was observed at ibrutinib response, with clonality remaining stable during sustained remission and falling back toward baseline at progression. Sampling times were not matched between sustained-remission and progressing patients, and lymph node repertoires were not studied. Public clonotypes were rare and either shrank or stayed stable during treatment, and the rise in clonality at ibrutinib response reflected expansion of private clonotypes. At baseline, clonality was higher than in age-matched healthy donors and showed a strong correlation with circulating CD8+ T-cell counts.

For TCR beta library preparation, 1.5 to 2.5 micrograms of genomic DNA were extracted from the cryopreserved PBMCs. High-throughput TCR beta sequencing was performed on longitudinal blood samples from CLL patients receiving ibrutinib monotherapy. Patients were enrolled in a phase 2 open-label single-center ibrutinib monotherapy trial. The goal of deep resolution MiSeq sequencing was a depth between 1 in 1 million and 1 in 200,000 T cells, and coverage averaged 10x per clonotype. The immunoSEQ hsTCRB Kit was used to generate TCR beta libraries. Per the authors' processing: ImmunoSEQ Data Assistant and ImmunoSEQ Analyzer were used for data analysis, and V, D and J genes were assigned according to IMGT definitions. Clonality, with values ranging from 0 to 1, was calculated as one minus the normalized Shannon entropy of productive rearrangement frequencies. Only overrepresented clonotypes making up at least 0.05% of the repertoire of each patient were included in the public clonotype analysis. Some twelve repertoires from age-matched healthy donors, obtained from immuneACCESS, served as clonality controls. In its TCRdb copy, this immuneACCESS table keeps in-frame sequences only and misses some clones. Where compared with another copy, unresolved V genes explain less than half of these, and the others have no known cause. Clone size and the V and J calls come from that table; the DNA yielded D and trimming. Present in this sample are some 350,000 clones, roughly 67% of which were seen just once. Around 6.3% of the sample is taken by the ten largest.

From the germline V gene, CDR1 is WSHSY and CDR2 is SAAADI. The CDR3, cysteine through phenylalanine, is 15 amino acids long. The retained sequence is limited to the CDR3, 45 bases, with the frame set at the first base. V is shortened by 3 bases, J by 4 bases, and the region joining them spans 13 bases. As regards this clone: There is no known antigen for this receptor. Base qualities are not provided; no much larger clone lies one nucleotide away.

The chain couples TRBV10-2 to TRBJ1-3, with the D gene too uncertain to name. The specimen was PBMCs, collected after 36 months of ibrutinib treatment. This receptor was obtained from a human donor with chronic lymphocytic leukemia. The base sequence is TGCGCCAGCAGTGACTCGGGCAACTCGGGAAACACCATATATTTT. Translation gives CASSDSGNSGNTIYF.